This is a list of T cell receptor beta chains from one sample in a study of T cell repertoires in cytomegalovirus infection. These receptors lack a known antigen. In TCRdb, the reads were re-called with MiXCR into one record per CDR3 protein. The sample carries 700,000 to 950,000 distinct CDR3 sequences, approximately 29% recorded once. The sample consisted of cultured CD8+ T cells from PBMCs, taken from culture after CMV antigen stimulation. The receptors derive from a human donor in good health (CMV status not recorded). Some clones in this sample may be carry-over from other donors' samples. Each CDR3 is given with its conserved first and last residue. A D gene is named only where the DNA matches it firmly. Size is omitted from some rows. Given values are once, few, many or a class for expanded clones.

D gene,J gene,clone size,V gene,CDR3 protein,CDR3 DNA
TRBD1,TRBJ1-6,few,TRBV7-3,CASSLMGAGTGDSPLHF,TGTGCCAGCAGCTTAATGGGTGCGGGGACAGGGGATTCACCCCTCCACTTT
TRBD1,TRBJ2-5,-,TRBV6-2/TRBV6-3,CASSWATGGKETQYF,TGTGCCAGCAGTTGGGCAACAGGGGGGAAGGAGACCCAGTACTTC
TRBD1,TRBJ1-1,few,TRBV29-1,CSSNRGTDTEAFF,TGCAGCTCAAACAGGGGGACGGACACTGAAGCTTTCTTT
-,TRBJ2-4,-,TRBV20-1,CSASGHIQYF,TGCAGTGCTAGCGGACACATTCAGTACTTC
-,TRBJ2-1,-,TRBV6-6,CASRWIAFSYNEQFF,TGTGCCAGCCGTTGGATAGCCTTCTCCTACAATGAGCAGTTCTTC
-,TRBJ1-5,few,TRBV7-6,CASSTTEGNQPQHF,TGTGCCAGCAGTACAACCGAGGGCAATCAGCCCCAGCATTTT
-,TRBJ2-3,-,TRBV7-6,CASSQDPRLNTDTRYF,TGTGCCAGCAGCCAGGACCCTCGCCTAAACACAGATACGCGGTATTTT
TRBD2,TRBJ2-2,-,TRBV9,CANSVEFSGDTGELFF,TGTGCCAACAGCGTAGAATTTAGCGGGGACACCGGGGAGCTGTTTTTT
-,TRBJ1-6,many,TRBV7-3,CASSKNSYNSPLHF,TGTGCCAGCAGCAAAAACTCCTATAATTCACCCCTCCACTTT
-,TRBJ1-1,many,TRBV7-2,CASSLGEGSTEAFF,TGTGCCAGCAGCTTAGGGGAGGGCAGCACTGAAGCTTTCTTT
-,TRBJ2-5,-,TRBV6-1,CASSDDRQETQYF,TGTGCCAGCAGTGACGACAGACAAGAGACCCAGTACTTC
-,TRBJ1-5,few,TRBV7-2,CASSLVGRGNQPQHF,TGTGCCAGCAGCTTAGTGGGGCGCGGTAATCAGCCCCAGCATTTT
-,TRBJ2-5,many,TRBV6-6,CASSLFPATGKTQYF,TGTGCCAGCAGTCTCTTTCCAGCCACCGGGAAGACCCAGTACTTC
TRBD1,TRBJ1-1,-,TRBV29-1,CSVENRGNTEAFF,TGCAGCGTTGAAAACAGGGGAAATACTGAAGCTTTCTTT
TRBD1,TRBJ1-5,-,TRBV4-1,CASSPQSDRVINQPQHF,TGCGCCAGCAGCCCACAATCGGACAGGGTTATCAATCAGCCCCAGCATTTT
-,TRBJ2-1,-,TRBV6-4,CASSVFPGVGINNEQFF,TGTGCCAGCAGTGTCTTCCCAGGGGTAGGGATCAACAATGAGCAGTTCTTC
-,TRBJ1-3,-,TRBV29-1,CSVEIPGLGNTIYF,TGCAGCGTTGAGATCCCGGGGCTCGGAAACACCATATATTTT
-,TRBJ1-4,-,TRBV4-1,CASSPLWAGDKKLFF,TGCGCGAGCAGCCCGCTGTGGGCAGGCGATAAAAAACTGTTTTTT
-,TRBJ1-5,few,TRBV27,CASSLSGAYTPQHF,TGTGCCAGCAGTTTATCAGGGGCCTACACGCCCCAGCATTTT
-,TRBJ2-7,few,TRBV19,CASSIGHYYEQYF,TGTGCCAGTAGTATAGGTCATTACTACGAGCAGTACTTC
TRBD1,TRBJ2-7,-,TRBV27,CASSLRQGVSEQYF,TGTGCCAGCAGTTTAAGGCAGGGGGTGAGTGAGCAGTACTTC
-,TRBJ1-2,few,TRBV7-6,CASSSLGGGGYTF,TGTGCCAGCAGCTCTTTGGGGGGCGGAGGCTACACCTTC
TRBD1,TRBJ1-5,once,TRBV27,CASGSIDRANQPQHF,TGTGCCAGCGGTTCTATAGACAGGGCAAATCAGCCCCAGCATTTT
-,TRBJ2-1,many,TRBV7-8,CASSRRLGGPNEQFF,TGTGCCAGCAGTCGTCGACTAGGGGGGCCCAATGAGCAGTTCTTC
TRBD1,TRBJ1-3,-,TRBV7-3,CASSSGQGVTGNTLYF,TGTGCCAGCAGCTCGGGACAGGGGGTAACTGGAAACACCTTATATTTT
TRBD1,TRBJ2-7,-,TRBV7-9,CASSSPISGTVLTYEQYF,TGTGCCAGCAGCTCTCCAATATCTGGGACAGTTCTTACCTACGAGCAGTACTTC
-,TRBJ1-1,-,TRBV9,CASSVGDRIEAFF,TGTGCCAGCAGCGTAGGAGACCGGATTGAAGCTTTCTTT
-,TRBJ2-2,few,TRBV27,CASGSGSGTGELFF,TGTGCCAGCGGCTCAGGGTCGGGGACCGGGGAGCTGTTTTTT
-,TRBJ2-1,many,TRBV6-5,CASSHGHSSYNEQFF,TGTGCCAGCAGCCACGGACACAGCTCCTACAATGAGCAGTTCTTC
TRBD2,TRBJ2-1,few,TRBV27,CASSPSSGEFYNEQFF,TGTGCCAGCAGTCCATCTAGCGGGGAGTTTTACAATGAGCAGTTCTTC
-,TRBJ2-3,-,TRBV5-4,CASSTGDSTDTQYF,TGTGCCAGCAGCACCGGGGACAGCACAGATACGCAGTATTTT
TRBD1,TRBJ1-2,-,TRBV15,CATSDVPGQQIPYYGYTF,TGTGCCACCAGCGACGTTCCGGGACAGCAGATACCCTACTATGGCTACACCTTC
-,TRBJ1-1,few,TRBV7-9,CASSQTGFEAFF,TGTGCCAGCAGCCAAACAGGGTTTGAAGCTTTCTTT
TRBD2,TRBJ2-1,many,TRBV7-2,CASSLGRGENNEQFF,TGTGCCAGCAGCTTGGGGCGGGGGGAAAACAATGAGCAGTTCTTC
TRBD2,TRBJ2-7,-,TRBV10-3,CAISAQGSGGDEQYF,TGTGCCATCAGTGCCCAGGGTAGCGGGGGAGATGAGCAGTACTTC
-,TRBJ1-2,-,TRBV6-2/TRBV6-3,CASFIPRGAGIRYGYTF,TGTGCCAGCTTCATACCGCGGGGGGCAGGAATTCGCTATGGCTACACCTTC
-,TRBJ2-5,many,TRBV7-3,CASSWQGGETQYF,TGTGCCAGCAGCTGGCAGGGCGGGGAGACCCAGTACTTC
-,TRBJ2-5,many,TRBV3-1,CASSQDPLSETAQETQYF,TGTGCCAGCAGCCAAGACCCCCTATCCGAGACAGCGCAAGAGACCCAGTACTTC
TRBD2,TRBJ2-1,few,TRBV18,CASSPTVLAGVNEQFF,TGTGCCAGCTCACCCACGGTGTTAGCGGGGGTTAATGAGCAGTTCTTC
-,TRBJ2-2,many,TRBV6-5,CASSYARANTGELFF,TGTGCCAGCAGTTATGCCAGGGCGAACACCGGGGAGCTGTTTTTT
-,TRBJ1-1,-,TRBV5-1,CASYGMNTEAFF,TGCGCCAGCTACGGTATGAACACTGAAGCTTTCTTT
TRBD1,TRBJ2-3,-,TRBV27,CASSLYGTDADTQYF,TGTGCCAGCAGTTTATACGGGACAGACGCAGATACGCAGTATTTT
-,TRBJ2-7,-,TRBV12-3/TRBV12-4,CASSLAWGDYSYEQYF,TGTGCCAGCAGTTTAGCGTGGGGCGATTACTCCTACGAGCAGTACTTC
TRBD1,TRBJ2-1,many,TRBV6-2/TRBV6-3,CASSYSGTGAIYNEQFF,TGTGCCAGCAGTTACTCAGGGACAGGGGCTATCTACAATGAGCAGTTCTTC
-,TRBJ1-3,few,TRBV12-3/TRBV12-4,CARPVTGNTIYF,TGTGCCCGCCCGGTGACTGGAAACACCATATATTTT
-,TRBJ2-5,many,TRBV7-2,CASSHSGGRQETQYF,TGTGCCAGCAGCCACTCTGGGGGGCGCCAAGAGACCCAGTACTTC
-,TRBJ1-2,-,TRBV2,CASSGVRTQPAYPGIYGYTF,TGTGCCAGCAGTGGGGTTAGGACCCAACCCGCTTATCCAGGAATCTATGGCTACACCTTC
-,TRBJ2-2,-,TRBV10-3,CTIRVGGELFF,TGTACCATCCGCGTCGGCGGGGAGCTGTTTTTT
-,TRBJ1-3,few,TRBV19,CASQDGGNTIYF,TGTGCCAGTCAGGACGGTGGAAACACCATATATTTT
-,TRBJ2-5,few,TRBV7-9,CASSAGSWETQYF,TGTGCCAGCAGCGCAGGGTCATGGGAGACCCAGTACTTC
-,TRBJ2-1,few,TRBV27,CASSESSPLPSNEQFF,TGTGCCAGCAGTGAGAGTAGTCCTCTACCCTCGAATGAGCAGTTCTTC
TRBD1,TRBJ2-1,-,TRBV20-1,CSARDPSGTGYNEQFF,TGCAGTGCTAGAGACCCTTCTGGGACAGGATACAATGAGCAGTTCTTC
TRBD2,TRBJ2-2,-,TRBV7-6,CASSPRSGGETGELFF,TGTGCCAGCAGCCCTCGCAGCGGGGGGGAAACCGGGGAGCTGTTTTTT
TRBD2,TRBJ2-3,few,TRBV27,CASRMIAGGYTDTQYF,TGTGCCAGCAGAATGATTGCGGGGGGCTACACAGATACGCAGTATTTT
TRBD1,TRBJ2-2,many,TRBV20-1,CSAPDRGGTGELFF,TGCAGTGCTCCCGACAGGGGGGGGACCGGGGAGCTGTTTTTT
-,TRBJ1-2,-,TRBV20-1,CSAPGGGEGYGYTF,TGCAGTGCTCCCGGGGGAGGGGAGGGCTATGGCTACACCTTC
TRBD1,TRBJ2-7,-,TRBV6-1,CASSESPGQTYEQYF,TGTGCCAGCAGTGAATCCCCGGGACAGACCTACGAGCAGTACTTC
-,TRBJ2-3,-,TRBV4-1,CASSQDGFLGRPTDTQYF,TGCGCCAGCAGCCAAGATGGTTTTTTGGGTCGCCCCACAGATACGCAGTATTTT
-,TRBJ2-1,-,TRBV7-9,CASSLEQFF,TGTGCCAGCAGCCTGGAGCAGTTCTTC